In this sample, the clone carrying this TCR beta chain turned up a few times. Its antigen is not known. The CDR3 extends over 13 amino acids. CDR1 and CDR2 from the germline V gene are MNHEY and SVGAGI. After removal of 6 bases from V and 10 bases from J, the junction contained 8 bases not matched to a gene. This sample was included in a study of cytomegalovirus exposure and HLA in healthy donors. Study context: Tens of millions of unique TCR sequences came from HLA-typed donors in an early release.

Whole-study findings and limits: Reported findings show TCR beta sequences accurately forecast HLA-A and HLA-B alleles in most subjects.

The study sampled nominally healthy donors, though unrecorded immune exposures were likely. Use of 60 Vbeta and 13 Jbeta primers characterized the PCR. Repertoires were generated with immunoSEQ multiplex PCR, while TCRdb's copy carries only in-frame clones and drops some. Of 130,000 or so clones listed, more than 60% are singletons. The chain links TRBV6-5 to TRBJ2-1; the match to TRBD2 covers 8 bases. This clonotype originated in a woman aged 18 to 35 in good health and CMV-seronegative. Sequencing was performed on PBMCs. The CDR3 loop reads CASSRGLGDEQFF. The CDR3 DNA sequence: TGTGCCAGCAGCCGGGGACTAGGGGACGAGCAGTTCTTC.